The present T cell receptor (beta chain) was sequenced within a study of blood T cell repertoires in COVID-19. On the study more broadly: T cells, B-cell-depleted T cells, or PBMCs supplied cDNA or gDNA.

Categorization into cohorts depended on clinical history that participants reported. Someone with COVID-19 had been met by exposed participants within 2 weeks before study entry. In the authors' workflow: Amplification of reference gene primers was used by the study to estimate nucleated cell counts. The method was immunoSEQ multiplex PCR; TCRdb's version includes in-frame clones alone and lacks a portion of them. V and J calls and clone size come straight from that table; D and trimming were deduced from the DNA. The top ten hold just over 6.5% of the sample, which has around 250,000 clones, approximately 85% seen once. V was shortened by 5 bases and J by 1 base, with 11 bases between the two germline ends. CDR3 length: 14 residues. CDR1 is LNHDA and CDR2 is SQIVND in the germline V gene (reference sequence).

The gene calls are TRBV19 and TRBJ1-1, with a tentative D call TRBD1 (5 bases). The TCR originated in a woman aged 45-60 years who had been exposed to COVID-19. The sequenced sample consisted of PBMCs or T cells enriched from blood (not recorded which). The CDR3 nucleotides are TGTGCCAGTAGTCTCAGGGTTGGGAACACTGAAGCTTTCTTT. As protein: CASSLRVGNTEAFF. Full variable domain (remainder filled in from reference TRBV19 and TRBJ1-1): DGGITQSPKYLFRKEGQNVTLSCEQNLNHDAMYWYRQDPGQGLRLIYYSQIVNDFQKGDIAEGYSVSREKKESFPLTVTSAQKNPTAFYLCASSLRVGNTEAFFGQGTRLTVV.